The following is a TCR beta chain sequence with its context. This CDR3 has 14 amino acids. Trimming left V 1 base short and J 8 bases short, with 12 bases between. Looked up from germline, CDR1 is LGHNT and CDR2 is FRNRAP. This sample is part of a study of CD4+ T cells in melanoma. Clones were read by immunoSEQ multiplex PCR, and TCRdb kept only the in-frame ones, dropping some. The sample records over 15,000 clones, approximately 76% being singletons. The specimen sequenced was cells from a culture (not recorded whether cultured in vitro). This chain joins TRBV12-5 and TRBJ2-1; weak D call: TRBD2 (5 bases). This receptor was obtained from a human donor with melanoma. CDR3 sequence (DNA): TGTGCTAGTGGTTTGGACCTAGCTCGGTATGAGCAGTTCTTC. Translating gives CASGLDLARYEQFF.